This passage covers 14 T cell receptor beta chains from one sample sequenced in a study of blood T cell repertoires in COVID-19. Profiling relied on immunoSEQ multiplex PCR, and the TCRdb table lists in-frame clones only, not all of them. The data hold approximately 220,000 clones, with about 80% observed a single time. The sequenced material came from peripheral blood. The receptors come from a woman aged 40 to 55 with active or convalescent COVID-19.

This chain connects TRBV19 to TRBJ1-4; TRBD1 agrees at 11 bases. V was pared by 7 bases and J by 8 bases, with 9 bases of the junction left unmatched. Per germline, CDR1 LNHDA and CDR2 SQIVND (reference sequence). The CDR3 is made up of 15 amino acids. CDR3 sequence: CASNLPGQGDEKLFF. CDR3 nucleotide sequence: TGTGCCAGTAATCTTCCGGGACAGGGGGACGAAAAACTGTTTTTT.

The chain couples TRBV28 to TRBJ1-4; 8 positions match TRBD1. The CDR3 length is 14 residues. Per the germline V gene, CDR1 is MDHEN and CDR2 is SYDVKM. The V segment lost 5 bases and the J segment 8 bases; nucleotides outside the gene matches: 7. The CDR3 DNA follows: TGTGCCAGCAGTGAGAGGACAGGGCACGAAAAACTGTTTTTT. Translated, it gives CASSERTGHEKLFF.

The rearrangement links TRBV7-9 to TRBJ2-1; 11 bases agree with TRBD2. J was trimmed by 5 bases and V by 5 bases; bases with no gene match: 8. Germline loops: CDR1 SEHNR, CDR2 FQNEAQ (reference sequence). The CDR3 spans 16 residues. CDR3: CASSDRVAGGDNEQFF. CDR3 nucleotides: TGTGCCAGCAGCGACCGCGTAGCGGGAGGGGACAATGAGCAGTTCTTC.

The V gene is TRBV11-2, the J gene TRBJ1-6; D may be TRBD1 (6 bases). The CDR3 is 16 amino acids. The germline V gene encodes CDR1 SGHAT and CDR2 FQNNGV. V was clipped by 1 base and J by 10 bases, with 17 bases between them. CDR3 sequence (DNA): TGTGCCAGCAGCTTAGTATGGGGCAGGGGACAATCACCCCTCCACTTT. Amino acid sequence: CASSLVWGRGQSPLHF.

The J gene is TRBJ2-2, the V gene TRBV6-5, with D maybe TRBD2 (6 bases). Germline V CDR1 and CDR2: MNHEY, SVGAGI. Trimming took off 4 bases at V and 4 bases at J, with 7 bases between the two ends. The CDR3 runs 13 residues. The CDR3: CASSFGGTGELFF. CDR3 coding DNA: TGTGCCAGCAGTTTCGGGGGCACCGGGGAGCTGTTTTTT.

The J gene is TRBJ2-3, the V gene TRBV24-1; 10 nucleotides align to TRBD2. V dropped 4 bases and J dropped 2; count of bases not matched to a gene: 5. This CDR3 has 16 residues. Germline CDR1 reads KGHDR; CDR2 reads SFDVKD. The DNA for the CDR3 is TGTGCCACCAGTGACTTAGCGGGAGGTCACACAGATACGCAGTATTTT. It is translated as CATSDLAGGHTDTQYF.

This sequence joins TRBV7-2 and TRBJ1-6; no clear D. The CDR3 covers 15 residues. Trimming cost V 5 bases and J 0 bases, with 8 bases left between them. Germline V gives CDR1 SGHTA, CDR2 FQGNSA. The CDR3 nucleotides read TGTGCCAGCAGCCCCGGTAGCTCCTATAATTCACCCCTCCACTTT. This translates into CASSPGSSYNSPLHF.

The table lists this clone with a few counts. The rearrangement joins TRBV6-2 or TRBV6-3 to TRBJ1-1; D might be TRBD1 (6 bases). The CDR3 extends over 16 amino acids. The V gene's germline CDR1 is MNHEY and CDR2 SVGEGT. Trimming removed 2 bases from V and 1 base from J, with 14 bases in between. CDR3 nucleotide sequence: TGTGCCAGCAGTTACCGAGGGGGTTCGGCGAACACTGAAGCTTTCTTT. Translating it yields CASSYRGGSANTEAFF.

The chain joins TRBV30 to TRBJ1-4, with D unresolved. The germline V gene has CDR1 GTSNPN and CDR2 SVGIG (reference sequence). The CDR3 spans 11 residues. V dropped 0 bases and J dropped 7 bases, with 3 bases sitting between them. The CDR3 DNA reads as TGTGCCTGGAGTGTGGCTGAAAAACTGTTTTTT. As protein: CAWSVAEKLFF.

V is TRBV12-3 or TRBV12-4 and J is TRBJ1-1, with D uncertain. This CDR3 is 12 amino acids long. The V end lost 5 bases, the J end lost 7 bases, and 11 bases lay between the germline ends. This CDR3 is CASSHGLNEAFF. Here the CDR3 DNA reads TGTGCCAGCAGTCATGGGCTGAATGAAGCTTTCTTT.

The rearrangement uses TRBV9 and TRBJ1-2; D not certain. The CDR3 runs 15 residues. The germline CDR1 and CDR2 sequences are SGDLS and YYNGEE. V lost 1 base to trimming and J lost 4 bases, with 14 bases between them. The CDR3 DNA is TGTGCCAGCAGCGTAACCTCGAACAGCCGCTATGGCTACACCTTC. Protein sequence: CASSVTSNSRYGYTF.

The chain employs TRBV5-6 and TRBJ1-6; TRBD1 might be the D (6 bases). This CDR3 has 14 amino acids. Germline CDR1 reads SGHDT; CDR2 reads YYEEEE. The V and J ends lost 3 bases and 9 bases respectively, with 13 bases between them. The CDR3 DNA sequence: TGTGCCAGCAGCTCTCGGACAGTACGTTCACCCCTCCACTTT. As protein: CASSSRTVRSPLHF. Using reference TRBV5-6 and TRBJ1-6 for the parts outside the CDR3, the full variable domain is DAGVTQSPTHLIKTRGQQVTLRCSPKSGHDTVSWYQQALGQGPQFIFQYYEEEERQRGNFPDRFSGHQFPNYSSELNVNALLLGDSALYLCASSSRTVRSPLHFGNGTRLTVT.

The J gene is TRBJ2-3, the V gene TRBV27, with D unclear. Trimming took off 3 bases at V and 2 bases at J, with 6 bases between the two ends. Germline lookup yields CDR1 MNHEY and CDR2 SMNVEV (reference sequence). This CDR3 is built from 13 residues. The CDR3: CASSFQVTDTQYF. In DNA form, the CDR3 reads TGTGCCAGCAGTTTCCAGGTCACAGATACGCAGTATTTT.

The V gene is TRBV5-1, the J gene TRBJ1-1; D is perhaps TRBD1 (6 bases). CDR3 length: 12 residues. V lost 7 bases, J lost 6 bases, and 13 bases lay in between. Germline CDR1 is SGHRS and CDR2 is YFSETQ. The CDR3 DNA is TGCGCCAGCTCAGGGGCGCAGGCTGAAGCTTTCTTT. This sequence encodes CASSGAQAEAFF.